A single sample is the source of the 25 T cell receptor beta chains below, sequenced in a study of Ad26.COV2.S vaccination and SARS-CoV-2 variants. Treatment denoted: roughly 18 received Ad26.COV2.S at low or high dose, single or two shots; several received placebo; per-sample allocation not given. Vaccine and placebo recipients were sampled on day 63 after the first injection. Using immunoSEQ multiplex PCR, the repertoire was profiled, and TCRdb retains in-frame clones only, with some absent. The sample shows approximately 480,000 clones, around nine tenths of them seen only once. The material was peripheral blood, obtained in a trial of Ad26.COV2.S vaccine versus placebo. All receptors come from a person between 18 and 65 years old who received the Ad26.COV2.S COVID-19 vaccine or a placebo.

For the CDR3, the DNA is TGTGCCAGCAGTGACAGGGGGAGGAATAGCAATCAGCCCCAGCATTTT. Its translation: CASSDRGRNSNQPQHF. This chain links TRBV28 with TRBJ1-5, with 9 bases lining up with TRBD1. This CDR3 has 16 amino acids. Germline V gives CDR1 MDHEN, CDR2 SYDVKM. V lost 5 bases and J lost 0; bases outside the gene matches: 5.

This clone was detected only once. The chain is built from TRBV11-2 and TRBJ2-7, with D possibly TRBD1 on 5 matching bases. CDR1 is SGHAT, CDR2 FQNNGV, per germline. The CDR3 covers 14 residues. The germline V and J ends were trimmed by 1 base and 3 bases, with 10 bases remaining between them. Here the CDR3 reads CASSLVAGRYEQYF. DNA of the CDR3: TGTGCCAGCAGCTTAGTGGCAGGGCGCTACGAGCAGTACTTC. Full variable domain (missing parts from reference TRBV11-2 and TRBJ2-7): EAGVAQSPRYKIIEKRQSVAFWCNPISGHATLYWYQQILGQGPKLLIQFQNNGVVDDSQLPKDRFSAERLKGVDSTLKIQPAKLEDSAVYLCASSLVAGRYEQYFGPGTRLTVT.

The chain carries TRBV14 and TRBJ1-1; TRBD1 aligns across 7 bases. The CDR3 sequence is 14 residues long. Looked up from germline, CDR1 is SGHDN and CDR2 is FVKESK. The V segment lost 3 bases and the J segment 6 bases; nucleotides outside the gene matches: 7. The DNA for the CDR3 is TGTGCCAGCAGCCAGACAGGGTTGGGGGCTGAAGCTTTCTTT. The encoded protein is CASSQTGLGAEAFF.

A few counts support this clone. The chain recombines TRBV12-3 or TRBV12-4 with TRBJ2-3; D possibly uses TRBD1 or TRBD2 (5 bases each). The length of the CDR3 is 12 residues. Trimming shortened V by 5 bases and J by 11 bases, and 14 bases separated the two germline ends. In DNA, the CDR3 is TGTGCCAGCAGTGAGGGACCATGGCGGCAGTATTTT. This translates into CASSEGPWRQYF.

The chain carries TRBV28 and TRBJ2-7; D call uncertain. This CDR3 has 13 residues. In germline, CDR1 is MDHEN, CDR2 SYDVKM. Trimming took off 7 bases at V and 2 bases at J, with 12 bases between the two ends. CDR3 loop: CASTAQNPYEQYF. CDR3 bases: TGTGCCAGCACGGCGCAGAACCCCTACGAGCAGTACTTC.

The CDR3 bases are TGTGCCATCGCGACAGGGGTTGAAAAACTGTTTTTT. This translates into CAIATGVEKLFF. This chain joins TRBV28 and TRBJ1-4, with TRBD1 identical over 8 bases. Per germline, CDR1 MDHEN and CDR2 SYDVKM. The CDR3 is made up of 12 amino acids. V shed 10 bases and J 7 bases; nucleotides not matched to a gene: 5.

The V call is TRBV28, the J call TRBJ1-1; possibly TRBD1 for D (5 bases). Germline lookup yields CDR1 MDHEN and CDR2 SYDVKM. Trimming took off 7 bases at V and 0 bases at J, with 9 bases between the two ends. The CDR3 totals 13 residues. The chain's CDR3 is CASITGLNTEAFF. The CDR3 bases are TGTGCCAGCATCACAGGATTGAACACTGAAGCTTTCTTT. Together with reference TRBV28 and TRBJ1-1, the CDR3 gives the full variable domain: DVKVTQSSRYLVKRTGEKVFLECVQDMDHENMFWYRQDPGLGLRLIYFSYDVKMKEKGDIPEGYSVSREKKERFSLILESASTNQTSMYLCASITGLNTEAFFGQGTRLTVV.

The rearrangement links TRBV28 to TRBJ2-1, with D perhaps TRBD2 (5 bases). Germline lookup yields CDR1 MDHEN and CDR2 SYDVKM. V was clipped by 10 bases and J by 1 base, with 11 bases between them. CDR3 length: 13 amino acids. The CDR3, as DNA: TGTGCCACTAAGGGAGTATCCTACAATGAGCAGTTCTTC. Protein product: CATKGVSYNEQFF.

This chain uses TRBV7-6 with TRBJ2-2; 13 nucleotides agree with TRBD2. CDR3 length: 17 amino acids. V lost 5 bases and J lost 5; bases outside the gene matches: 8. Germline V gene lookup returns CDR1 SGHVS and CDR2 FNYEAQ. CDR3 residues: CASSETTSGRGTGELFF. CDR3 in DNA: TGTGCCAGCAGCGAAACAACTAGCGGGAGGGGTACCGGGGAGCTGTTTTTT.

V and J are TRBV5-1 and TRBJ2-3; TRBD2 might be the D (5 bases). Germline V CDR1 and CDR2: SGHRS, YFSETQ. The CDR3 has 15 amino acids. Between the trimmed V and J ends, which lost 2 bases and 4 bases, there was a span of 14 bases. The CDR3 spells CASSFPSSAADTQYF. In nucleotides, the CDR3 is TGCGCCAGCAGCTTCCCTTCATCAGCGGCAGATACGCAGTATTTT.

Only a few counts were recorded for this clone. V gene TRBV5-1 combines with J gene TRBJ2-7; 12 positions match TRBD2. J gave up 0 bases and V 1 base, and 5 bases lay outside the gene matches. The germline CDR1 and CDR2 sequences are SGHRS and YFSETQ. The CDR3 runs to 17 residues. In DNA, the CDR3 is TGCGCCAGCAGCTTGAATCTAGCGGGAGGGCCCTCCTACGAGCAGTACTTC. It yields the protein CASSLNLAGGPSYEQYF.

The CDR3 reads CASSEVGSAFF. In DNA form, the CDR3 reads TGTGCCAGCAGTGAGGTCGGGAGTGCTTTCTTT. The rearrangement links TRBV6-2 or TRBV6-3 to TRBJ1-1; unclear D gene. The CDR3 has 11 amino acids. V lost 5 bases to trimming and J lost 11 bases, with 12 bases between them. CDR1 and CDR2 from the germline V gene are MNHEY and SVGEGT.

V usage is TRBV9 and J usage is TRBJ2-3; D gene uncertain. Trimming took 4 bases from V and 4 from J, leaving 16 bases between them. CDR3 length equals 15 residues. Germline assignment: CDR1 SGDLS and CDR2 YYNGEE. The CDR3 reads CASSPAASNSDTQYF. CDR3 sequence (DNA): TGTGCCAGCAGCCCTGCCGCATCCAACTCAGATACGCAGTATTTT.

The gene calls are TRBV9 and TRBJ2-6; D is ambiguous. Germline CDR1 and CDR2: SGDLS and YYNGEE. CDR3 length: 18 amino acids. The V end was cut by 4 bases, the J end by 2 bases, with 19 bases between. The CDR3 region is CASSTHGSAKAGANVLTF. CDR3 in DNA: TGTGCCAGCAGCACACACGGATCCGCGAAGGCTGGGGCCAACGTCCTGACTTTC.

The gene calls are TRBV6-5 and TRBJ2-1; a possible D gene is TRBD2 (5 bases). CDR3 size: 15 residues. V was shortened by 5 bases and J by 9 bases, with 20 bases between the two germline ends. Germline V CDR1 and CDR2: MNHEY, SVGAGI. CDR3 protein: CASSRKEAGWGEQFF. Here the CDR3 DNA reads TGTGCCAGCAGTCGGAAGGAGGCCGGTTGGGGTGAGCAGTTCTTC.

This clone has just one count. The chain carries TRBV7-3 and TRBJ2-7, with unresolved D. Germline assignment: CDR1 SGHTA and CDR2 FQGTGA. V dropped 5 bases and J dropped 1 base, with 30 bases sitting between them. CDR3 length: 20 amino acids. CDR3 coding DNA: TGTGCCAGCAGCCCAGACACTCCTCTCCCCCTACTAAGCGTTTCCTACGAGCAGTACTTC. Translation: CASSPDTPLPLLSVSYEQYF. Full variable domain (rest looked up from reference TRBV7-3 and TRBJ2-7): GAGVSQTPSNKVTEKGKYVELRCDPISGHTALYWYRQSLGQGPEFLIYFQGTGAADDSGLPNDRFFAVRPEGSVSTLKIQRTERGDSAVYLCASSPDTPLPLLSVSYEQYFGPGTRLTVT.

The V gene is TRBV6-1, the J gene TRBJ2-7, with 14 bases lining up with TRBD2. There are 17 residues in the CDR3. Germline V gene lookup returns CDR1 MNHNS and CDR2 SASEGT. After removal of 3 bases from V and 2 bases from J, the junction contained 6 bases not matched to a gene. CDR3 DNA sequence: TGTGCCAGCAGTGAGGGGACTAGCGGGAGAAGGGCCTACGAGCAGTACTTC. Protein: CASSEGTSGRRAYEQYF.

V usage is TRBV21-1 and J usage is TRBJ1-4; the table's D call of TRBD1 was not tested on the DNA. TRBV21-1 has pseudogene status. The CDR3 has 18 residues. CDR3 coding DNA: TGTGCCAGCAGCAAAAACGCGTTACAGGGTTGGGTGGGAGAAAAACTGTTTTTT. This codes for CASSKNALQGWVGEKLFF.

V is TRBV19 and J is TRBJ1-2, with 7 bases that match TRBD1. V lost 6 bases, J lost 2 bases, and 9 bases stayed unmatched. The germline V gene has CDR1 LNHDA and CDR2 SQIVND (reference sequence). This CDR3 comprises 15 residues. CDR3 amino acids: CASRPGQTGNYGYTF. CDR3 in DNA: TGTGCCAGTAGACCAGGACAGACAGGGAACTATGGCTACACCTTC.

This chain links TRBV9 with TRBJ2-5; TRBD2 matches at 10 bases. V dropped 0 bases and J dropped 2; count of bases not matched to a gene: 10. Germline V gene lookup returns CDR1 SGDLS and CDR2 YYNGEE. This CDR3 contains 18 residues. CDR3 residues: CASSVGGLAGAGQETQYF. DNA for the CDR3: TGTGCCAGCAGCGTAGGAGGCCTAGCGGGAGCGGGACAAGAGACCCAGTACTTC.

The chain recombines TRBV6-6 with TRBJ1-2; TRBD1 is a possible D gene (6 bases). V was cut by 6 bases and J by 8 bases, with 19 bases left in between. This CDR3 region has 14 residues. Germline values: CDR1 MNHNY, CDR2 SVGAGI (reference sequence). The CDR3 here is CASRASGGPEGYTF. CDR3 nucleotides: TGTGCCAGCAGGGCCAGCGGGGGGCCGGAAGGCTACACCTTC.

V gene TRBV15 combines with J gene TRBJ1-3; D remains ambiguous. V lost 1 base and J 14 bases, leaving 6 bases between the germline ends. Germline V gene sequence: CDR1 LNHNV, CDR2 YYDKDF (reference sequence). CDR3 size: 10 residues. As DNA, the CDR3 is TGTGCCACCAGCAGAGCCGCCTTATATTTT. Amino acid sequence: CATSRAALYF. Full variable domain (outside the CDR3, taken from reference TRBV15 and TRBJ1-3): DAMVIQNPRYQVTQFGKPVTLSCSQTLNHNVMYWYQQKSSQAPKLLFHYYDKDFNNEADTPDNFQSRRPNTSFCFLDIRSPGLGDTAMYLCATSRAALYFGEGSWLTVV.

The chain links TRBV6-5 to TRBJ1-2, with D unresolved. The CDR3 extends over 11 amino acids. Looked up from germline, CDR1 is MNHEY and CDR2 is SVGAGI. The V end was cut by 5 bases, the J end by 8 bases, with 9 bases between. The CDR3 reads CASSPRSGYTF. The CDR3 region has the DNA TGTGCCAGCAGTCCCAGGTCCGGCTACACCTTC.

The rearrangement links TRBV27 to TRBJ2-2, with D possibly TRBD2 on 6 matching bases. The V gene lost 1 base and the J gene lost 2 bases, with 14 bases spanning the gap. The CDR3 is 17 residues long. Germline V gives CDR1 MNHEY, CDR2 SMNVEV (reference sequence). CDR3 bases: TGTGCCAGCAGTTTATTTGTGGGACTTCCAAACACCGGGGAGCTGTTTTTT. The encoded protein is CASSLFVGLPNTGELFF.

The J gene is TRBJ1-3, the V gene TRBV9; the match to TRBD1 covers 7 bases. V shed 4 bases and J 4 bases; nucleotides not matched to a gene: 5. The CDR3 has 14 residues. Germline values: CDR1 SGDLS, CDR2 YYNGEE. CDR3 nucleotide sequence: TGTGCCAGCAGCCTAACGGACAGGGGAAACACCATATATTTT. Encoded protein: CASSLTDRGNTIYF.